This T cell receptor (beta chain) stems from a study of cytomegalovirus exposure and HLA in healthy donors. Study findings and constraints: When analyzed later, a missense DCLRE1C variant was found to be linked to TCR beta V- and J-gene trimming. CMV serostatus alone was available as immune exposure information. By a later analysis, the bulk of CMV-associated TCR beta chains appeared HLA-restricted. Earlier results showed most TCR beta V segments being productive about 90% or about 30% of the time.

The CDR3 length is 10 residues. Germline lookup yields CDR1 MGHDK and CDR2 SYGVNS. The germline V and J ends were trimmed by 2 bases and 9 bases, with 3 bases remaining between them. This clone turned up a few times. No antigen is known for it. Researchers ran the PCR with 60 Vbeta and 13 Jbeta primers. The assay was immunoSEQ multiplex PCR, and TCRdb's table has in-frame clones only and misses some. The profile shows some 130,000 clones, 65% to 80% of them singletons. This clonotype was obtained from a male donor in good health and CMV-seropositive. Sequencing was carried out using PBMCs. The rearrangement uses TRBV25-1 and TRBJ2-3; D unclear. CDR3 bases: TGTGCCAGCAGTGAAGGCACGCAGTATTTT. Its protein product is CASSEGTQYF.